This is a list of T cell receptor beta chains from one sample in a study of blood T cells in healthy people across ages. TCRdb passed the 5' RACE reads through MiXCR, listing each CDR3 protein once. The table lists under 1 million distinct CDR3 sequences, around two fifths of them singletons. Material: blood. These receptor sequences come from a man between 60 and 70 years old in good health. Both conserved end residues are part of each CDR3. D genes are given only for firm matches. Size values are once, few and many counts, or a class for expanded clones, and some rows have none.

CDR3 protein: CASSLAVTGTDTQYF; CDR3 DNA: TGTGCCAGCAGCTTAGCTGTGACAGGCACAGATACGCAGTATTTT; clone size: .; D gene: .; V gene: TRBV7-8; J gene: TRBJ2-3
CDR3 protein: CASSLVRGQKLAKNIQYF; CDR3 DNA: TGTGCCAGCAGCTTAGTACGGGGTCAGAAGCTAGCCAAAAACATTCAGTACTTC; clone size: .; D gene: .; V gene: TRBV7-9; J gene: TRBJ2-4
CDR3 protein: CAWLRSHRLNTEAFF; CDR3 DNA: TGTGCCTGGCTCCGGTCGCACCGACTTAACACTGAAGCTTTCTTT; clone size: once; D gene: .; V gene: TRBV30; J gene: TRBJ1-1
CDR3 protein: CSASKGGLAPYNEQFF; CDR3 DNA: TGCAGTGCTAGTAAGGGGGGACTAGCACCTTACAATGAGCAGTTCTTC; clone size: .; D gene: TRBD2; V gene: TRBV20-1; J gene: TRBJ2-1
CDR3 protein: CASSATEYNEQFF; CDR3 DNA: TGTGCCAGCAGTGCGACGGAATACAATGAGCAGTTCTTC; clone size: once; D gene: .; V gene: TRBV6-1; J gene: TRBJ2-1
CDR3 protein: CASSPDRQPYNEQFF; CDR3 DNA: TGTGCCAGCAGTCCCGACAGGCAACCCTACAATGAGCAGTTCTTC; clone size: .; D gene: .; V gene: TRBV12-3/TRBV12-4; J gene: TRBJ2-1
CDR3 protein: CASTQRGASYNEQFF; CDR3 DNA: TGTGCCAGTACCCAAAGGGGGGCCTCCTACAATGAGCAGTTCTTC; clone size: .; D gene: .; V gene: TRBV21-1; J gene: TRBJ2-1
CDR3 protein: CASSPRQGGGGYEQYF; CDR3 DNA: TGTGCCAGCTCACCGCGTCAGGGGGGCGGTGGTTACGAGCAGTACTTC; clone size: .; D gene: .; V gene: TRBV18; J gene: TRBJ2-7
CDR3 protein: CSADGTSGYNEQFF; CDR3 DNA: TGCAGTGCTGACGGGACTAGCGGATACAATGAGCAGTTCTTC; clone size: .; D gene: TRBD2; V gene: TRBV20-1; J gene: TRBJ2-1
CDR3 protein: CSATGANYGYTF; CDR3 DNA: TGCAGTGCTACAGGGGCCAACTATGGCTACACCTTC; clone size: few; D gene: .; V gene: TRBV20-1; J gene: TRBJ1-2
CDR3 protein: CASSTRDRAPDTQYF; CDR3 DNA: TGCGCCAGCAGCACTCGGGACAGGGCTCCAGATACGCAGTATTTT; clone size: once; D gene: TRBD1; V gene: TRBV5-1; J gene: TRBJ2-3
CDR3 protein: CASSFLLKDGYTF; CDR3 DNA: TGTGCCAGCAGCTTCTTACTCAAGGATGGCTACACCTTC; clone size: .; D gene: .; V gene: TRBV7-2; J gene: TRBJ1-2
CDR3 protein: CASSFRVGSRDEQFF; CDR3 DNA: TGTGCCAGCAGCTTTCGAGTGGGGTCTAGGGATGAGCAGTTCTTC; clone size: .; D gene: .; V gene: TRBV7-2; J gene: TRBJ2-1
CDR3 protein: CASSLVPGGAITEAFF; CDR3 DNA: TGTGCCAGCAGCTTAGTGCCCGGGGGGGCTATCACTGAAGCTTTCTTT; clone size: .; D gene: .; V gene: TRBV7-2; J gene: TRBJ1-1
CDR3 protein: CASSPLGLAGGRYNEQFF; CDR3 DNA: TGTGCCAGCAGCCCTCTGGGACTAGCGGGGGGCCGCTACAATGAGCAGTTCTTC; clone size: .; D gene: TRBD2; V gene: TRBV3-1; J gene: TRBJ2-1
CDR3 protein: CAWGRNTEAFF; CDR3 DNA: TGTGCCTGGGGTAGAAACACTGAAGCTTTCTTT; clone size: .; D gene: .; V gene: TRBV7-9; J gene: TRBJ1-1
CDR3 protein: CASSYGTAQPQHF; CDR3 DNA: TGTGCCAGCAGTTACGGGACCGCGCAGCCCCAGCATTTT; clone size: .; D gene: .; V gene: TRBV5-6; J gene: TRBJ1-5